This T cell receptor beta chain was sequenced during a study of control samples from healthy donors and cancer patients. By share, this clone counts as medium-sized. Sequencing was performed with immunoSEQ multiplex PCR; in TCRdb, only in-frame clones are kept and a portion is missing. The data contain about 61,000 clones, nearly 90% of them singletons. With 0 bases removed from V and 4 bases from J, the gap between germline ends came to 6 bases. This CDR3 spans 13 amino acids. Sequenced sample: PBMCs. This sequence joins TRBV12-3 or TRBV12-4 and TRBJ1-1; D uncertain. The clonotype comes from a man aged 55 to 70 with colorectal cancer. CDR3: CASSLARGTEAFF. The CDR3 DNA is TGTGCCAGCAGTTTAGCGCGAGGCACTGAAGCTTTCTTT.